One TCR beta chain is described in this entry. Relative to the germline gene, one junction end is altered; a read error may explain this. TCR sequencing used cDNA made by reverse transcription of extracted RNA. Here immunoSEQ multiplex PCR was the method, and the copy in TCRdb shows in-frame clones only, minus some. The sample consists of under 150,000 clones, roughly 55% of them appearing once. Treatment: oral pan-JAK inhibitor, 5-10 mg twice daily. The data belong to a study of CD8+ T cells in alopecia areata. From germline, CDR1 is GTSNPN and CDR2 SVGIG (reference sequence). The CDR3 sequence is 14 residues long.

The V gene is TRBV30, the J gene TRBJ1-1, with D unclear. This TCR derives from a human donor with alopecia areata. Sample: CD4+ T cells sorted from blood, taken at week 4, from a patient treated with tofacitinib. CDR3 protein: CARRAASEGTEAFF. CDR3 in DNA: TGTGCCCGGAGGGCGGCTTCCGAGGGCACTGAAGCTTTCTTT.